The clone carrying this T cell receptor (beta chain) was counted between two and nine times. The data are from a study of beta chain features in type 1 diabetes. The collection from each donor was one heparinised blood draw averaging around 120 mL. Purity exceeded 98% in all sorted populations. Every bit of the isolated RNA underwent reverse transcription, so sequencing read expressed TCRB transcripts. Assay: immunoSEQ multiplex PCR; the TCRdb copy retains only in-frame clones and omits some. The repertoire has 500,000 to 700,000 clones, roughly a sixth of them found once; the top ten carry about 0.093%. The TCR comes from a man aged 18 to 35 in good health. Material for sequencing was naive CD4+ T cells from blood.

The CDR3 sequence is CASSLVAQFEPLHF. CDR3 DNA: TGTGCCAGCAGCTTAGTTGCGCAGTTCGAACCCCTCCACTTT. This chain connects TRBV7-2 to TRBJ1-6, with D uncertain. CDR1 and CDR2 (germline): SGHTA, FQGNSA. The CDR3 covers 14 residues. The V end was cut by 1 base, the J end by 12 bases, with 13 bases between.